This entry is about one T cell receptor beta chain. The record originates from a study of blood T cell repertoires in COVID-19. Across the whole study: Spain, Italy and the United States supplied samples that represented acute and convalescent COVID-19.

Deletions cut 6 bases from V and 2 bases from J, with 18 bases between. Germline V CDR1 and CDR2: SGHAT, FQNNGV. The CDR3 covers 16 residues. Authors' methods: Nucleated cell counts were estimated from reference gene primer amplification. Profiling relied on immunoSEQ multiplex PCR, and the TCRdb table lists in-frame clones only, not all of them. Clonal size and the V and J genes are those of that table, whereas D and trimming came from the DNA. The data hold about 240,000 clones, with around 83% observed a single time. The chain joins TRBV11-2 to TRBJ2-3; maybe TRBD2 (7 bases). This sequence was found in a woman aged 60-75 years with active or convalescent COVID-19. Sample: peripheral blood. The CDR3 protein is CASSHSGGPYTDTQYF. CDR3 DNA: TGTGCCAGCAGTCACTCCGGGGGGCCCTACACAGATACGCAGTATTTT.